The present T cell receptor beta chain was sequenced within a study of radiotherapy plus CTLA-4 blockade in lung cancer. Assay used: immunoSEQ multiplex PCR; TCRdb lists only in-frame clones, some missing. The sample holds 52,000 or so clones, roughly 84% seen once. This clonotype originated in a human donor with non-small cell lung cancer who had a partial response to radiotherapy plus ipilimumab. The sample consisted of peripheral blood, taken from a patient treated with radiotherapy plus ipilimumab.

The CDR3 loop is CASRDRDRVSYEQYF. In DNA form, the CDR3 reads TGTGCCAGCAGGGACCGGGACAGGGTCTCCTACGAGCAGTACTTC. The chain has TRBV6-1 and TRBJ2-7; 9 bases fit TRBD1. CDR3 size: 15 residues. Germline-derived CDR1 and CDR2 are MNHNS and SASEGT. Trimming at V came to 6 bases and at J to 0 bases, leaving 6 bases not matched to a gene.